Listed below are T cell receptor beta chains from one sample, sequenced in a study of regulatory T cells in long-lasting Graves disease. TCRdb re-called the multiplex PCR reads through MiXCR, storing one row per CDR3 protein. The table shows a few hundred thousand distinct CDR3 sequences, with over 15% occurring only once. This sample was shared with a second study, whose subject was T cells in Graves' hyperthyroidism and ophthalmopathy.

The sample in question was peripheral blood mononuclear cells (PBMCs), obtained at new diagnosis, from a patient treated with antithyroid drugs. These receptors were collected from a middle-aged man with Graves disease. Both conserved end residues are part of each CDR3. D genes are given only for firm matches. Size is omitted from some rows. Given values are once, few, many or a class for expanded clones.

>TRBV20-1|-|many|TRBJ2-7
CSALGGVPGTSYEQYF
TGCAGTGCCCTAGGGGGGGTTCCTGGGACCTCCTACGAGCAGTACTTC
>TRBV11-1|-|many|TRBJ2-1
CASSLMAREQFF
TGTGCCAGCAGCTTAATGGCACGAGAGCAGTTCTTC
>TRBV6-5|-|-|TRBJ1-5
CASSYSPGGSSNQPQHF
TGTGCCAGCAGTTACTCCCCTGGAGGGAGTAGCAATCAGCCCCAGCATTTT
>TRBV7-8|-|many|TRBJ2-7
CASSLLWGPSYEQYF
TGTGCCAGCAGCCTCCTATGGGGGCCCTCCTACGAGCAGTACTTC
>TRBV3-1|-|-|TRBJ2-2
CASSPSSRGTGELFF
TGTGCCAGCAGCCCCTCCTCTAGGGGAACCGGGGAGCTGTTTTTT
>TRBV3-1|-|many|TRBJ1-1
CASSLGTRGAFF
TGTGCCAGCAGCCTGGGGACCCGAGGAGCTTTCTTT
>TRBV4-1|-|few|TRBJ2-2
CASSLGRTGPGELFF
TGCGCCAGCAGCCTCGGGCGAACCGGGCCCGGGGAGCTGTTTTTT
>TRBV18|TRBD1|many|TRBJ1-1
CASSPANRGLVTEAFF
TGTGCCAGCTCACCAGCCAACAGGGGGCTGGTCACTGAAGCTTTCTTT
>TRBV11-3|-|many|TRBJ2-7
CASSLGLSSYEQYF
TGTGCCAGCAGCTTAGGGTTGAGCTCCTACGAGCAGTACTTC
>TRBV11-2|TRBD1|-|TRBJ1-4
CASSPGTGGLATNEKLFF
TGTGCCAGCAGCCCTGGGACAGGGGGCTTAGCAACTAATGAAAAACTGTTTTTT
>TRBV11-2|-|many|TRBJ1-1
CASSPRGLRNTEAFF
TGTGCCAGCAGCCCGAGAGGACTACGGAACACTGAAGCTTTCTTT